The entry that follows covers one T cell receptor (beta chain) sequence. What it binds is not known. This sample was included in a study of monozygotic twins with inflammatory bowel disease. TCRdb re-called the 5' RACE reads and shows each CDR3 protein once, DNA omitted. The data include approximately 330,000 distinct CDR3 sequences; the top ten clones carry over 2%. The CDR3 is 13 amino acids. CDR1 and CDR2 from the germline V gene are MNHEY and SVGEGT. Findings of the study overall: Part of the variability in patient repertoires may have come from differing immunosuppressive treatments. With inverse Simpson as the measure, TCRbeta diversity was lower in IBD patients than in healthy co-twins.

The sequence derives from a human donor with ulcerative colitis or Crohn's disease, or a healthy co-twin of an affected twin (not recorded which). The V call is TRBV6-2 or TRBV6-3, the J call TRBJ2-7. The source material was blood. This CDR3 is CASSYTSSYEQYF.